The source of this TCR beta chain is a study of T cells in Graves' hyperthyroidism and ophthalmopathy. Germline CDR1 SGHVS, CDR2 FNYEAQ. V lost 0 bases to trimming and J lost 2 bases, with 3 bases between them. This CDR3 is 13 amino acids long. This clonotype was counted ten times or more. Subjects with ophthalmopathy showed a Clinical Activity Score no lower than 3, a NOSPECS grade no lower than 4, and a duration shorter than 3 months. RNA transcripts were the template for amplifying TCR beta CDR3 regions. Researchers ran a first-round RT-PCR on the TCR CDR3 using the HTBI primer set. TCRdb itself ran the multiplex PCR reads through MiXCR, one entry per CDR3 protein. The top ten clones hold around two fifths of a sample with fewer than 450,000 distinct CDR3 sequences, about 18% of them seen once.

The TCR comes from a man aged 18 to 35 with Graves' ophthalmopathy. The sequenced material came from blood. The V gene is TRBV7-6, the J gene TRBJ2-3; D call uncertain. The DNA for the CDR3 is TGTGCCAGCAGCTTAGCTGTCACAGATACGCAGTATTTT. Amino acids: CASSLAVTDTQYF.